The clone carrying this T cell receptor (beta chain) was recorded at least ten times. In germline, CDR1 is DFQATT, CDR2 SNEGSKA (reference sequence). Trimming at V came to 3 bases and at J to 1 base, leaving 4 bases not matched to a gene. The CDR3 covers 15 residues. These data belong to a study of T cells in Graves' hyperthyroidism and ophthalmopathy. Regions amplified from RNA transcripts were the TCR beta CDR3 regions. The TCR CDR3 was amplified in a first-round RT-PCR using the HTBI primer set. TCRdb redid the calling of the multiplex PCR reads with MiXCR, one entry per CDR3 protein. This sample has a few hundred thousand distinct CDR3 sequences, with roughly 13% found just once.

This TCR was sampled from a woman aged 40 to 49 with Graves' ophthalmopathy. The chain recombines TRBV20-1 with TRBJ2-5; 11 positions agree with TRBD1. Sample: blood. CDR3 residues: CSASGTGGSQETQYF. CDR3 sequence (DNA): TGCAGTGCTAGCGGGACAGGGGGGAGCCAAGAGACCCAGTACTTC.